This is a list of T cell receptor beta chains from one sample in a study of blood T cell repertoires in COVID-19. Measured with immunoSEQ multiplex PCR; TCRdb has only the in-frame clones, and not every one. The data show over 200,000 clones, around 85% seen once. Sequenced sample: PBMCs or T cells enriched from blood (not recorded which). All receptors come from a woman between 45 and 65 years old who had recovered from COVID-19. Both conserved end residues are part of each CDR3. A D gene is named only where the DNA matches it firmly. Clone size is stated in some rows and not others, as once, few, many or a class when expanded.

J	D	V	size	CDR3	DNA
TRBJ2-3	TRBD2	TRBV7-2	.	CASSLVGAGGPQDTQYF	TGTGCCAGCAGCTTAGTAGGAGCGGGAGGGCCTCAAGATACGCAGTATTTT
TRBJ1-3	TRBD1	TRBV9	once	CASSVAGAGGPGNTIYF	TGTGCCAGCAGCGTAGCTGGGGCAGGGGGGCCTGGAAACACCATATATTTT
TRBJ2-4	.	TRBV28	.	CASSLSLRAKNIQYF	TGTGCCAGCAGTTTATCCCTGAGGGCCAAAAACATTCAGTACTTC
TRBJ1-3	.	TRBV5-5	.	CASSPDRNRGNTIYF	TGTGCCAGCAGCCCAGACAGGAACAGGGGAAACACCATATATTTT
TRBJ1-3	.	TRBV6-4	.	CASSDRRGTIYF	TGTGCCAGCAGTGACCGCCGCGGCACCATATATTTT
TRBJ1-2	.	TRBV3-1/TRBV3-2	.	CASRDSGASYGYTF	TGTGCCAGCAGGGACAGTGGGGCTTCGTATGGCTACACCTTC
TRBJ1-2	.	TRBV11-1	.	CASSPDSINYGYTF	TGTGCCAGCAGCCCCGACAGTATTAACTATGGCTACACCTTC
TRBJ1-1	.	TRBV25-1	.	CASSESGENTEAFF	TGTGCCAGCAGTGAGTCAGGGGAGAACACTGAAGCTTTCTTT
TRBJ2-1	TRBD2	TRBV30	.	CAWKGAGEINEQFF	TGTGCCTGGAAGGGAGCGGGGGAAATCAATGAGCAGTTCTTC
TRBJ2-1	.	TRBV9	.	CASSVGSSYNEQFF	TGTGCCAGCAGCGTAGGTAGTTCCTACAATGAGCAGTTCTTC
TRBJ1-2	TRBD1	TRBV12-3/TRBV12-4	.	CASSSRRGHGYTF	TGTGCCAGCAGTTCCCGCAGGGGGCATGGCTACACCTTC
TRBJ2-5	.	TRBV28	.	CASGPGTQYF	TGTGCCAGCGGGCCCGGGACCCAGTACTTC
TRBJ1-1	TRBD1	TRBV19	.	CASSNNRGPAEAFF	TGTGCCAGTAGTAACAACAGGGGTCCGGCTGAAGCTTTCTTT
TRBJ2-7	TRBD2	TRBV9	.	CASSGGIGGGYEQYF	TGTGCCAGCAGCGGGGGAATCGGCGGGGGCTACGAGCAGTACTTC
TRBJ1-4	TRBD1	TRBV7-9	once	CASSFSRQGVEKLFF	TGTGCCAGCAGCTTCTCGCGACAGGGAGTTGAAAAACTGTTTTTT
TRBJ1-2	.	TRBV21-1	.	CASSKAPGTGDGYTF	TGTGCCAGCAGCAAAGCGCCTGGGACAGGGGACGGCTACACCTTC
TRBJ1-1	.	TRBV11-2	.	CASSLDQTMNTEAFF	TGTGCCAGCAGCTTAGATCAGACTATGAACACTGAAGCTTTCTTT
TRBJ1-1	.	TRBV18	.	CASSPRRGGANSKNTEAFF	TGTGCCAGCTCACCCCGTAGAGGGGGGGCGAATAGTAAGAACACTGAAGCTTTCTTT
TRBJ1-6	.	TRBV4-1	.	CASSQGAGSSPLHF	TGCGCCAGCAGCCAAGGGGCAGGCAGTTCACCCCTCCACTTT
TRBJ1-1	.	TRBV7-8	.	CASSSDIATEAFF	TGTGCCAGCAGCTCGGACATTGCCACTGAAGCTTTCTTT
TRBJ2-1	.	TRBV6-5	.	CASSLQGHVVFNEQFF	TGTGCCAGCAGTTTACAGGGCCACGTCGTTTTCAATGAGCAGTTCTTC
TRBJ1-2	TRBD1	TRBV19	.	CASSVSTGTVYGYTF	TGTGCCAGTAGTGTTTCGACCGGGACAGTATATGGCTACACCTTC
TRBJ2-2	.	TRBV28	.	CASSWSNTGELFF	TGTGCCAGCAGTTGGAGCAATACCGGGGAGCTGTTTTTT
TRBJ2-7	TRBD2	TRBV11-2	.	CASSLGTSGSRYEQYF	TGTGCCAGCAGCTTAGGGACTAGCGGGAGTAGGTACGAGCAGTACTTC
TRBJ2-5	.	TRBV18	.	CASSPNRADTYF	TGTGCCAGCTCACCAAACAGGGCTGACACTTACTTC